Presented here are 11 T cell receptor beta chains from one specimen sequenced in a study of blood T cell repertoires in COVID-19. The method was immunoSEQ multiplex PCR; TCRdb's version includes in-frame clones alone and lacks a portion of them. Of roughly 340,000 clones in the sample, roughly 86% were seen once. The specimen sequenced was PBMCs or T cells enriched from blood (not recorded which). The source is a man aged 35 to 55 in a cohort exposed to, infected with or recovered from COVID-19 (not recorded which).

The rearrangement joins TRBV5-4 to TRBJ2-2; tentatively, D is TRBD2 (6 bases). Germline V gene lookup returns CDR1 SGHNT and CDR2 YYREEE (reference sequence). Trimming shortened V by 3 bases and J by 8 bases, and 14 bases separated the two germline ends. The CDR3 has 14 residues. The CDR3 sequence is CASSSQNGGGELFF. CDR3 DNA: TGTGCCAGCAGCTCACAGAACGGGGGTGGGGAGCTGTTTTTT. The entire variable domain, with the rest obtained from reference TRBV5-4 and TRBJ2-2, is as follows: ETGVTQSPTHLIKTRGQQVTLRCSSQSGHNTVSWYQQALGQGPQFIFQYYREEENGRGNFPPRFSGLQFPNYSSELNVNALELDDSALYLCASSSQNGGGELFFGEGSRLTVL.

The chain recombines TRBV5-1 with TRBJ2-5; 7 positions agree with TRBD1. Germline V gene lookup returns CDR1 SGHRS and CDR2 YFSETQ. J lost 7 bases, V lost 4 bases, and 16 bases had no gene match. The CDR3 loop spans 16 amino acids. The CDR3 sequence: CASSPFLDRAGGTQYF. The CDR3 DNA follows: TGCGCCAGCAGCCCTTTTCTAGACAGGGCTGGGGGGACCCAGTACTTC.

In this sample, this clone turned up a few times. The gene calls are TRBV27 and TRBJ2-1, with 8 bases matching TRBD2. CDR3 length equals 17 residues. The germline V gene encodes CDR1 MNHEY and CDR2 SMNVEV (reference sequence). V shed 6 bases, J shed 7 bases, and the junction held 17 bases outside the gene matches. CDR3 amino acids: CASSSALRLAGRNEQFF. As DNA, the CDR3 is TGTGCCAGCAGCTCCGCCCTTAGGTTAGCGGGGCGTAATGAGCAGTTCTTC.

Comments on this clone: The sample holds other DNA sequences that translate to the same CDR3. The CDR3 loop reads CASSPGTAYEQYF. CDR3 nucleotides: TGCGCCAGCAGCCCAGGGACAGCCTACGAGCAGTACTTC. The V and J genes are TRBV5-1 and TRBJ2-7, with 7 bases lining up with TRBD1. The CDR3 is made up of 13 amino acids. V shed 4 bases, J shed 2 bases, and the junction held 3 bases outside the gene matches. CDR1 is SGHRS and CDR2 is YFSETQ in the germline V gene.

The rearrangement joins TRBV6-5 to TRBJ2-7, with 8 bases aligning to TRBD2. The J segment lost 0 bases and the V segment lost 7 bases, leaving 8 bases of the junction unmatched. The CDR3 spans 15 residues. Germline loops: CDR1 MNHEY, CDR2 SVGAGI. DNA of the CDR3: TGTGCCAGCATCAGCGGGGGAGTAGGCTCCTACGAGCAGTACTTC. Residues: CASISGGVGSYEQYF.

The chain uses TRBV19 and TRBJ1-3; no firm D call. Trimming stripped 3 bases from V and 1 base from J, with 7 bases between. This CDR3 is 14 amino acids long. Germline V gene data show CDR1 as LNHDA and CDR2 as SQIVND (reference sequence). CDR3 region: CASSIGFSGNTIYF. CDR3 in DNA: TGTGCCAGTAGTATCGGGTTTTCTGGAAACACCATATATTTT.

V is TRBV6-1 and J is TRBJ1-1; D call uncertain. The CDR3 consists of 14 residues. V lost 2 bases and J 3 bases, leaving 10 bases between the germline ends. Germline loops: CDR1 MNHNS, CDR2 SASEGT. The CDR3 loop reads CASSESSFHTEAFF. CDR3 coding DNA: TGTGCCAGCAGTGAATCATCATTCCACACTGAAGCTTTCTTT.

The chain has TRBV18 and TRBJ2-7; 8 bases fit TRBD1. J was trimmed by 4 bases and V by 3 bases; bases with no gene match: 8. Germline CDR1 KGHSH, CDR2 LQKENI. The CDR3 runs to 15 residues. CDR3 region: CASSPGTGTFYEQYF. CDR3 DNA sequence: TGTGCCAGCTCACCCGGGACAGGTACTTTTTACGAGCAGTACTTC.

J is TRBJ2-2 and V is TRBV2; D gene ambiguous. The germline V gene has CDR1 SNHLY and CDR2 FYNNEI. The V and J ends lost 5 bases and 5 bases respectively, with 9 bases between them. The CDR3 runs 13 residues. The CDR3 sequence is CASSSSGTGELFF. DNA for the CDR3: TGTGCCAGCAGTTCTAGTGGTACCGGGGAGCTGTTTTTT.

The rearrangement joins TRBV29-1 to TRBJ2-7, with 10 bases aligning to TRBD1. Germline V lookup: CDR1 SQVTM, CDR2 ANQGSEA. The CDR3 runs to 14 residues. V was pared by 4 bases and J by 3 bases, with 6 bases of the junction left unmatched. The CDR3 spells CSVALRDRGYEQYF. The CDR3, as DNA: TGCAGCGTTGCACTACGGGACAGGGGCTACGAGCAGTACTTC.

V and J are TRBV11-2 and TRBJ2-7, with 9 positions matching TRBD1. V shed 5 bases, J shed 4 bases, and the junction held 9 bases outside the gene matches. Germline-derived CDR1 and CDR2 are SGHAT and FQNNGV. The CDR3 extends over 15 amino acids. The CDR3 DNA sequence: TGTGCCAGCAGCGCCACCGGGACAGGGACTTACGAGCAGTACTTC. This codes for CASSATGTGTYEQYF.